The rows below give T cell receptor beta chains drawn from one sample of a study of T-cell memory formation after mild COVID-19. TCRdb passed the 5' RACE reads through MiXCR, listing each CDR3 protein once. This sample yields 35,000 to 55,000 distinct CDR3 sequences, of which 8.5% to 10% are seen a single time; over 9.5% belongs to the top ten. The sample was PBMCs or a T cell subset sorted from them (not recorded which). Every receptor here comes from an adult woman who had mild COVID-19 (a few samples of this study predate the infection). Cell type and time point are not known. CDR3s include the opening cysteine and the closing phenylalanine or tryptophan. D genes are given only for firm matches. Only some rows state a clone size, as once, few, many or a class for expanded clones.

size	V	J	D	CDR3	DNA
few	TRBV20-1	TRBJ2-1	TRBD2	CSASEVLAGFNEQFF	TGCAGTGCTAGTGAGGTACTAGCGGGATTCAATGAGCAGTTCTTC
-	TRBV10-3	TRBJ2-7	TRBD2	CATRLAGPYEQYF	TGTGCCACTAGACTAGCGGGCCCCTACGAGCAGTACTTC
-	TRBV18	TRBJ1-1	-	CASSPGRAEAFF	TGTGCCAGCTCACCGGGAAGGGCCGAAGCTTTCTTT
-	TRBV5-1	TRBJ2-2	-	CASSGPGNTGELFF	TGCGCCAGCAGCGGACCGGGCAACACCGGGGAGCTGTTTTTT
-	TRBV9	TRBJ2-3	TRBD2	CASSAGTSGVITDTQYF	TGTGCCAGCAGCGCAGGGACTAGCGGGGTGATCACAGATACGCAGTATTTT
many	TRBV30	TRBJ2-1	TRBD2	CAWSVRREGTEQFF	TGTGCCTGGAGTGTAAGGCGGGAGGGCACTGAGCAGTTCTTC
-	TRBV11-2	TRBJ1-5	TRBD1	CANGTGGNNQPQHF	TGTGCCAACGGGACAGGGGGTAACAATCAGCCCCAGCATTTT
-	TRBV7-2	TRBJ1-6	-	CASSLRAGNNSPLHF	TGTGCCAGCAGCTTAAGGGCCGGGAATAATTCACCCCTCCACTTT
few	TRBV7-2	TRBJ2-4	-	CASSLDIQGVGNIQYF	TGTGCCAGCAGCTTAGATATACAGGGTGTGGGAAACATTCAGTACTTC
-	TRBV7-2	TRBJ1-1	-	CASSLVGGPPEAFF	TGTGCCAGCAGCTTAGTGGGGGGTCCGCCTGAAGCTTTCTTT
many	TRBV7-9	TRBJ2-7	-	CASSSPPTRALSYEQYF	TGTGCCAGCAGCTCCCCCCCTACTCGGGCCCTCTCCTACGAGCAGTACTTC
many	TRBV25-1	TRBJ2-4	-	CASSEAIPDSAKNIQYF	TGTGCCAGCAGTGAGGCCATCCCGGACAGCGCCAAAAACATTCAGTACTTC
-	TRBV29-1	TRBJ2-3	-	CSVDRGGADTQYF	TGCAGCGTTGACAGGGGGGGGGCAGATACGCAGTATTTT
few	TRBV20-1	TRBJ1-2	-	CSAGDTGLGYGYTF	TGCAGTGCTGGGGACACAGGGTTGGGCTATGGCTACACCTTC
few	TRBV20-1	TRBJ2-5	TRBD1	CSARGDDRGPTQETQYF	TGCAGTGCTAGAGGCGACGACAGGGGGCCGACTCAAGAGACCCAGTACTTC
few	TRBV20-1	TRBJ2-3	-	CGVGVRGTDTQYF	TGCGGGGTGGGAGTTCGGGGCACAGATACGCAGTATTTT
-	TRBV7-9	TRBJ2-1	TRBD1	CASSLTGPGNEQFF	TGCGCCAGCAGCTTGACAGGGCCCGGCAATGAGCAGTTCTTC
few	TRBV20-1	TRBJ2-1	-	CSAITGLLYNEQFF	TGCAGTGCGATAACAGGGCTACTCTACAATGAGCAGTTCTTC
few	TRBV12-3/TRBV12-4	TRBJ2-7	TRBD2	CASTIGGGDEQYF	TGTGCCAGCACCATCGGGGGGGGGGACGAGCAGTACTTC
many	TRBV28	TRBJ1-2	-	CASSLEEDYGYTF	TGTGCCAGCAGTTTAGAGGAGGACTATGGCTACACCTTC
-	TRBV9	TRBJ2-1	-	CASSPWSGNNEQFF	TGTGCCAGCAGCCCCTGGAGTGGAAACAATGAGCAGTTCTTC
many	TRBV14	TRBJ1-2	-	CASSQEWGKSYGYTF	TGTGCCAGCAGCCAAGAGTGGGGGAAAAGCTATGGCTACACCTTC
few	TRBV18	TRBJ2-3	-	CASSLRPGDTQYF	TGTGCCAGCTCACTCCGTCCGGGAGATACGCAGTATTTT
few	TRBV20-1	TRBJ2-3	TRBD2	CSARDYRAGDTDTQYF	TGCAGTGCTAGAGATTATCGAGCGGGGGACACAGATACGCAGTATTTT
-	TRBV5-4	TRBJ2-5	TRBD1	CASSPRQGQETQYF	TGTGCCAGCAGCCCCCGACAGGGTCAGGAGACCCAGTACTTC
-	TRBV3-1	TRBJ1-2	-	CASSQEDQRGDYGYTF	TGTGCCAGCAGCCAAGAAGACCAGCGGGGGGACTATGGCTACACCTTC
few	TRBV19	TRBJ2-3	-	CASRPASTDTQYF	TGTGCCAGTAGACCCGCGAGCACAGATACGCAGTATTTT
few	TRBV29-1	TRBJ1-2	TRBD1	CSVASGQGNGYTF	TGCAGCGTTGCCTCGGGACAGGGCAATGGCTACACCTTC
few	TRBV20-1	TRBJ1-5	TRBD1	CSALQGARPQHF	TGCAGTGCGCTACAGGGGGCGCGGCCCCAGCATTTT
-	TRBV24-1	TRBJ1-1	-	CATRRGGSPEAFF	TGTGCCACCAGGAGGGGCGGTAGCCCTGAAGCTTTCTTT
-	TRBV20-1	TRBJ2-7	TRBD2	CSAKLAGGRHEQYF	TGCAGTGCAAAACTAGCGGGGGGGCGGCACGAGCAGTACTTC
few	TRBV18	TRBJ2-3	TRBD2	CASSPPGLAGGHTDTQYF	TGTGCCAGCTCACCTCCGGGACTAGCGGGGGGGCATACAGATACGCAGTATTTT
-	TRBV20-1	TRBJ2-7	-	CSAHGHFSSYEQYF	TGCAGTGCCCATGGACACTTCAGCTCCTACGAGCAGTACTTC
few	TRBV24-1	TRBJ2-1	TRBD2	CATSGGLAGGNNEQFF	TGTGCCACCAGTGGGGGACTAGCGGGAGGCAACAATGAGCAGTTCTTC
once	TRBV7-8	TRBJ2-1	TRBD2	CASSVGTSVLISQFF	TGTGCCAGCAGCGTCGGGACTAGCGTCTTGATCTCCCAGTTCTTC
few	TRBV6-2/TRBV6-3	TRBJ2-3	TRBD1	CASSYGQGRTDTQYF	TGTGCCAGCAGTTACGGACAGGGTCGGACAGATACGCAGTATTTT
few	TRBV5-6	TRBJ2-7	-	CASSSVDSYEQYF	TGTGCCAGCAGCTCGGTGGACAGCTACGAGCAGTACTTC
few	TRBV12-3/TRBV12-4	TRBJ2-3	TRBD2	CASSSASGSFTQYF	TGTGCCAGCAGTTCTGCTAGCGGGTCCTTTACGCAGTATTTT
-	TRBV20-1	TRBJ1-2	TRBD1	CSARTRQGVGYGYTF	TGCAGTGCTAGGACCCGACAGGGAGTGGGCTATGGCTACACCTTC
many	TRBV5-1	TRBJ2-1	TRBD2	CASSFMTSGRAVDEQFF	TGCGCCAGCAGCTTCATGACTAGCGGGAGGGCCGTAGATGAGCAGTTCTTC